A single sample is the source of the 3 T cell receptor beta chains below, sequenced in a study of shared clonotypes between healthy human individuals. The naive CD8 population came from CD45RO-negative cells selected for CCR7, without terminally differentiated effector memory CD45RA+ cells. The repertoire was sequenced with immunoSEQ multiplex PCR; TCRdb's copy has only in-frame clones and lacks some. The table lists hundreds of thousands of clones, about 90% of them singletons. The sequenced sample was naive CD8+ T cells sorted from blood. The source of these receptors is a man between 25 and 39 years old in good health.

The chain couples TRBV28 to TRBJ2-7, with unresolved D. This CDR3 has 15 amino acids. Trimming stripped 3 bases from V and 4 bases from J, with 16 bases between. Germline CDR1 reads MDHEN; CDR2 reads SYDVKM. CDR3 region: CASSFSNYLQYEQYF. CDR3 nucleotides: TGTGCCAGCAGTTTTTCGAACTACCTACAATACGAGCAGTACTTC.

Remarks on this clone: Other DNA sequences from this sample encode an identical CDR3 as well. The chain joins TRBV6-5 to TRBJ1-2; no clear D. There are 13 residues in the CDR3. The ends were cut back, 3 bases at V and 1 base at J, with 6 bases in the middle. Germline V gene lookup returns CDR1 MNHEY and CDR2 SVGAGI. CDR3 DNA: TGTGCCAGCAGTTATTCCAGTAACTATGGCTACACCTTC. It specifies CASSYSSNYGYTF.

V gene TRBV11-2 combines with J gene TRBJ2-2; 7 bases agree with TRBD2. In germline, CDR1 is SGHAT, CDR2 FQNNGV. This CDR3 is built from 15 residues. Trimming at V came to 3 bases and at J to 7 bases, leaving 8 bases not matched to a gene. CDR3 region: CASSFGEGSVGELFF. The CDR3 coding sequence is TGTGCCAGCAGCTTTGGGGAGGGGTCGGTCGGGGAGCTGTTTTTT. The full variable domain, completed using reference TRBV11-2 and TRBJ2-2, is EAGVAQSPRYKIIEKRQSVAFWCNPISGHATLYWYQQILGQGPKLLIQFQNNGVVDDSQLPKDRFSAERLKGVDSTLKIQPAKLEDSAVYLCASSFGEGSVGELFFGEGSRLTVL.